This T cell receptor beta chain is from a study of blood T cell repertoires in COVID-19. Seattle cases were enrolled at active infection and followed longitudinally. The germline gives CDR1 PRHDT, CDR2 FYEKMQ (reference sequence). The CDR3 contains 19 residues. V shed 5 bases, J shed 1 base, and the junction held 14 bases outside the gene matches. Data came from immunoSEQ multiplex PCR; TCRdb stores just in-frame clones and leaves some out. The data hold roughly 320,000 clones, with approximately 90% observed a single time. This clone has a handful of counts. The TCR was taken from a woman between 45 and 65 years old with COVID-19, enrolled during active disease. The sequenced sample was peripheral blood. This rearrangement joins TRBV13 to TRBJ2-1; 10 bases are shared with TRBD2. The CDR3 DNA reads TGTGCCAGCAGCCCCCGGAGCCTACTAGCGGGACGGTCCTACAATGAGCAGTTCTTC. Encoded protein: CASSPRSLLAGRSYNEQFF.